This TCR beta chain derives from a study of T cell responses to AZD1222 COVID-19 vaccine. Points from the study as a whole: Spike-specific TCR breadth and depth were elevated following two AZD1222 doses. The number of AZD1222 recipients seropositive at baseline was only six. Epitopes outside B.1.351 and B.1.1.7 mutated regions reportedly drew nearly half of spike TCRs. Repertoire sampling happened only post peak T cell response.

Germline V gene lookup returns CDR1 SGHNT and CDR2 YYREEE (reference sequence). This CDR3 spans 15 amino acids. The V end was cut by 4 bases, the J end by 3 bases, with 16 bases between. On this clone: Its antigen is as yet unknown.

Method: immunoSEQ multiplex PCR; TCRdb's copy keeps in-frame clones and lacks some. This table has some 80,000 clones, approximately 88% appearing once. The chain uses TRBV5-4 and TRBJ2-5; D might be TRBD1 or TRBD2, each matching 6 bases. This material consisted of peripheral blood, taken 28 days after the second dose of the MenACWY control vaccine. This sequence was found in an adult who received the MenACWY meningococcal vaccine as a control. CDR3 sequence reads: CASSPGQRGEETQYF. CDR3 nucleotides: TGTGCCAGCAGCCCCGGCCAAAGGGGGGAAGAGACCCAGTACTTC.